This T cell receptor beta chain was sequenced during a study of shared clonotypes between healthy human individuals. Clones were sequenced by immunoSEQ multiplex PCR, and TCRdb holds only the in-frame ones, with some missing. This table has fewer than 2.5 million clones, under 95% appearing once. The CDR3 runs 14 residues. Trimming cost V 4 bases and J 5 bases; bases outside gene matches: 3. Looked up from germline, CDR1 is SGHNT and CDR2 is YYREEE (reference sequence). Sequenced input: naive CD4+ T cells from PBMCs. The subset is: CD45RA+ positively selected. This rearrangement joins TRBV5-4 to TRBJ2-2; TRBD1 matches 9 bases. The sequence was obtained from a young man in good health. Some clones in this sample may be carry-over from other donors' samples. The CDR3 sequence is CASSAGQGTGELFF. CDR3 DNA sequence: TGTGCCAGCAGCGCCGGACAGGGGACCGGGGAGCTGTTTTTT.